This is a list of T cell receptor beta chains from one sample in a study of T cell repertoires in cytomegalovirus infection. Their target antigens are unknown. MiXCR was run by TCRdb on the reads, yielding one entry per CDR3 protein. This table has fewer than 350,000 distinct CDR3 sequences, approximately 32% appearing once. Sequenced material: cultured PBMCs, taken from culture after CMV antigen stimulation. The receptors derive from a human donor in good health (CMV status not recorded). Some clones in this sample may be carry-over from other donors' samples. The CDR3 runs from the conserved cysteine through the conserved F or W. Fields, in order: CDR3 DNA, CDR3 protein, D gene, clone size, J gene, V gene. D genes are given only for firm matches. Clone size appears in some rows only: once, few, many, or a class for an expanded clone.

CDR3nt: TGTGCCAGCCAGGACGGCTTGACAGATACGCAGTATTTT
CDR3aa: CASQDGLTDTQYF
d_gene: NA
abundance: few
j_gene: TRBJ2-3
v_gene: TRBV13

CDR3nt: TGTGCCAGCAGTTCCCGTTTCGATCAGCCCCAGCATTTT
CDR3aa: CASSSRFDQPQHF
d_gene: NA
abundance: few
j_gene: TRBJ1-5
v_gene: TRBV28

CDR3nt: TGCGCCAGCAGCCAGGACGGAGTTTATGGCTACACCTTC
CDR3aa: CASSQDGVYGYTF
d_gene: NA
abundance: few
j_gene: TRBJ1-2
v_gene: TRBV4-1

CDR3nt: TGTGCCAGCAGCCCGAGACTAGCGAATGGCTACGAGCAGTACTTC
CDR3aa: CASSPRLANGYEQYF
d_gene: TRBD2
abundance: many
j_gene: TRBJ2-7
v_gene: TRBV7-2

CDR3nt: TGTGCCAGCAGCTTAGTTGTAACTGAAGCTTTCTTT
CDR3aa: CASSLVVTEAFF
d_gene: NA
abundance: few
j_gene: TRBJ1-1
v_gene: TRBV7-8

CDR3nt: TGCAGTGTCCTCTCCGGGACTAGCCTCAATGAGCAGTTCTTC
CDR3aa: CSVLSGTSLNEQFF
d_gene: TRBD2
abundance: many
j_gene: TRBJ2-1
v_gene: TRBV20-1

CDR3nt: TGTGCCAGCAGCTTAGGGACAGGGAGCTACACCTTC
CDR3aa: CASSLGTGSYTF
d_gene: TRBD1
abundance: NA
j_gene: TRBJ1-2
v_gene: TRBV3-1

CDR3nt: TGTGCCACCAGCAGAACCCGGGAGGCGGCGTTTGGGGGTGGCTACACCTTC
CDR3aa: CATSRTREAAFGGGYTF
d_gene: NA
abundance: few
j_gene: TRBJ1-2
v_gene: TRBV15

CDR3nt: TGTGCCAGTACCACGGACAGGGACAGCAATCAGCCCCAGCATTTT
CDR3aa: CASTTDRDSNQPQHF
d_gene: TRBD1
abundance: few
j_gene: TRBJ1-5
v_gene: TRBV19

CDR3nt: TGTGCCAGCAGCTTACGGGGGGGACTAGCGGGAATTTGGTACGAGCAGTACTTC
CDR3aa: CASSLRGGLAGIWYEQYF
d_gene: TRBD2
abundance: many
j_gene: TRBJ2-7
v_gene: TRBV7-2

CDR3nt: TGTGCCACCTCAACTGGGGCCAACGTCCTGACTTTC
CDR3aa: CATSTGANVLTF
d_gene: NA
abundance: NA
j_gene: TRBJ2-6
v_gene: TRBV28

CDR3nt: TGTGCCAGCAGTGGCCACAGGGGATCATCCAATCAGCCCCAGCATTTT
CDR3aa: CASSGHRGSSNQPQHF
d_gene: TRBD1
abundance: NA
j_gene: TRBJ1-5
v_gene: TRBV6-1

CDR3nt: TGCAGTGCTCTAAAGGCCCCCCGCAGCCACACAGATACGCAGTATTTT
CDR3aa: CSALKAPRSHTDTQYF
d_gene: NA
abundance: once
j_gene: TRBJ2-3
v_gene: TRBV20-1

CDR3nt: TGTGCCAGCCAGTTGGGGGGGCTGAGTACTGAAGCTTTCTTT
CDR3aa: CASQLGGLSTEAFF
d_gene: NA
abundance: NA
j_gene: TRBJ1-1
v_gene: TRBV6-6

CDR3nt: TGTGCCAGCAGCCCGGGACTAGCGGAGGGGCGCGAGCAGTACTTC
CDR3aa: CASSPGLAEGREQYF
d_gene: TRBD2
abundance: few
j_gene: TRBJ2-7
v_gene: TRBV4-2

CDR3nt: TGTGCCAGCAGCCGGATAGGGGGCAGGGGGGGATACACTGAAGCTTTCTTT
CDR3aa: CASSRIGGRGGYTEAFF
d_gene: TRBD1
abundance: NA
j_gene: TRBJ1-1
v_gene: TRBV12-3/TRBV12-4

CDR3nt: TGTGCCAGCAGTTTTGGGAAGAGACGGGACACTGAAGCTTTCTTT
CDR3aa: CASSFGKRRDTEAFF
d_gene: NA
abundance: few
j_gene: TRBJ1-1
v_gene: TRBV12-3/TRBV12-4

CDR3nt: TGCAGTGCTAGGGGAGGGACTTCAGGCAATCAGCCCCAGCATTTT
CDR3aa: CSARGGTSGNQPQHF
d_gene: NA
abundance: few
j_gene: TRBJ1-5
v_gene: TRBV20-1

CDR3nt: TGCAGTGCCAGTATGAGGGCGGGGGGGGTAGATACGCAGTATTTT
CDR3aa: CSASMRAGGVDTQYF
d_gene: TRBD2
abundance: once
j_gene: TRBJ2-3
v_gene: TRBV20-1

CDR3nt: TGTGCCAGTAGTCGTGGGGTAGGAGCTAACTATGGCTACACCTTC
CDR3aa: CASSRGVGANYGYTF
d_gene: NA
abundance: NA
j_gene: TRBJ1-2
v_gene: TRBV19

CDR3nt: TGTGCCAGCAGCGGAGTAGTAGCGCAGGGGGACGAGCAGTACTTC
CDR3aa: CASSGVVAQGDEQYF
d_gene: TRBD1
abundance: few
j_gene: TRBJ2-7
v_gene: TRBV5-5

CDR3nt: TGTGCCAGCAGCCCCAACAGGGGGCTAACCTACGAGCAGTACTTC
CDR3aa: CASSPNRGLTYEQYF
d_gene: TRBD1
abundance: NA
j_gene: TRBJ2-7
v_gene: TRBV7-9

CDR3nt: TGTGCCAGCAGTCCCCCGCTACAGGGGAAAAACATTCAGTACTTC
CDR3aa: CASSPPLQGKNIQYF
d_gene: TRBD1
abundance: few
j_gene: TRBJ2-4
v_gene: TRBV7-9

CDR3nt: TGTGCCAGCATTTCCAACCGGGGTGAGCAGTTCTTC
CDR3aa: CASISNRGEQFF
d_gene: NA
abundance: NA
j_gene: TRBJ2-1
v_gene: TRBV5-4

CDR3nt: TGTGCCAGCAGTCCCTCGGGACAGGGGGCAGCAGCCCTCCACTTT
CDR3aa: CASSPSGQGAAALHF
d_gene: TRBD1
abundance: NA
j_gene: TRBJ1-6
v_gene: TRBV12-3/TRBV12-4

CDR3nt: TGCAGTGCCCTAGGGGCAGGAGGATTCTATGGCTACACCTTC
CDR3aa: CSALGAGGFYGYTF
d_gene: NA
abundance: few
j_gene: TRBJ1-2
v_gene: TRBV20-1

CDR3nt: TGTGCCAGTAGTAGGTTCCGGCCCCCCCGTTGGGATACGCAGTATTTT
CDR3aa: CASSRFRPPRWDTQYF
d_gene: NA
abundance: NA
j_gene: TRBJ2-3
v_gene: TRBV19

CDR3nt: TGTGCCAGCACAATACGGGGGATCTACAATGAGCAGTTCTTC
CDR3aa: CASTIRGIYNEQFF
d_gene: NA
abundance: once
j_gene: TRBJ2-1
v_gene: TRBV6-6

CDR3nt: TGTGCCATCAGGGGGTTCAATCAGCCCCAGCATTTT
CDR3aa: CAIRGFNQPQHF
d_gene: NA
abundance: many
j_gene: TRBJ1-5
v_gene: TRBV10-3